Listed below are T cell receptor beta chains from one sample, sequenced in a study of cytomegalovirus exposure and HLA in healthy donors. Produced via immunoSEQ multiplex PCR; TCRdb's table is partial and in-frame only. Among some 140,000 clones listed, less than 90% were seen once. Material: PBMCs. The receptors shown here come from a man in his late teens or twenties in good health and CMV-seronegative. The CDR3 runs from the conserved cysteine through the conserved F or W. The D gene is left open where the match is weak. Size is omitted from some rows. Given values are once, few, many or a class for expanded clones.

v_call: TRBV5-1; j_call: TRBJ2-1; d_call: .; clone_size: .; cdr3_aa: CASSPWPGVGNEQFF; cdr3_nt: TGCGCCAGCAGCCCCTGGCCCGGGGTCGGCAATGAGCAGTTCTTC
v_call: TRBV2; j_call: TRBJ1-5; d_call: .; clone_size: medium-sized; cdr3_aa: CASSRQSNQPQHF; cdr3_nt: TGTGCCAGCAGTAGACAGAGCAATCAGCCCCAGCATTTT
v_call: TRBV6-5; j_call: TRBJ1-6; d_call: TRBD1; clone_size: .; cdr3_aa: CASSSTGQGNSPLHF; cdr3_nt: TGTGCCAGCAGCTCAACCGGACAGGGTAACTCACCCCTCCACTTT
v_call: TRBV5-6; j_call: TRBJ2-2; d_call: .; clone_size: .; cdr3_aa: CASSSLGAGAAGELFF; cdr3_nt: TGTGCCAGCAGTTCCTTAGGGGCGGGGGCGGCCGGGGAGCTGTTTTTT
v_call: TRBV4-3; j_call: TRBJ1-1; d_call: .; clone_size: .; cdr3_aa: CASGYRVGDEAFF; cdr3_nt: TGCGCCAGCGGATACAGGGTAGGCGATGAAGCTTTCTTT
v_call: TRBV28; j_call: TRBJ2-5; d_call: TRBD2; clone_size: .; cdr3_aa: CASSRTSGSIKETQYF; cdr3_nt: TGTGCCAGCAGTCGGACTAGCGGGAGCATTAAAGAGACCCAGTACTTC
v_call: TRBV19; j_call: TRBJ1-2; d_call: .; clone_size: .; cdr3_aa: CASRIDRQNGYTF; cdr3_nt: TGTGCCAGTAGAATCGACAGGCAAAATGGCTACACCTTC
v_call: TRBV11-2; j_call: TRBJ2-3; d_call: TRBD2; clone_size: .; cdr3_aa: CASSLMGLAGEADTQYF; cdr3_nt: TGTGCCAGCAGCTTAATGGGACTAGCGGGAGAGGCAGATACGCAGTATTTT
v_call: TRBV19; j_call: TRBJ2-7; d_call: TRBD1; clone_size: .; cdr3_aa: CASSSDRDLYEQYF; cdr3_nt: TGTGCCAGTAGTTCGGACAGGGATCTCTACGAGCAGTACTTC
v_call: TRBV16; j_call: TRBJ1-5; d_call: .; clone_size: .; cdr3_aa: CASSRGAAGRQPQHF; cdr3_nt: TGTGCCAGCAGCCGCGGAGCTGCAGGGAGGCAGCCCCAGCATTTT
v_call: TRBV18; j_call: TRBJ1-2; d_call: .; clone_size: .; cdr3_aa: CASSPSAQSPHYGYTF; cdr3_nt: TGTGCCAGCTCACCCAGCGCTCAGTCTCCCCACTATGGCTACACCTTC
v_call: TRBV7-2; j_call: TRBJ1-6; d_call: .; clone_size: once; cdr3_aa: CASTESAYSPLHF; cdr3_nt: TGTGCCAGTACTGAGAGCGCCTATTCACCCCTCCACTTT
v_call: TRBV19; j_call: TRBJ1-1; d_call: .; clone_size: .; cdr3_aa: CATERRENTEAFF; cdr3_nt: TGTGCCACCGAACGACGGGAAAACACTGAAGCTTTCTTT
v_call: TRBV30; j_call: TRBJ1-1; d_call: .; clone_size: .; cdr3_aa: CAWSRGGGTEAFF; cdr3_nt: TGTGCCTGGAGTAGGGGAGGTGGCACTGAAGCTTTCTTT
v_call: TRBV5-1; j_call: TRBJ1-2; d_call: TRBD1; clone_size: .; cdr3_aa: CASSRRLTGGGYGYTF; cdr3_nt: TGCGCCAGCAGCCGCAGATTGACAGGGGGTGGATATGGCTACACCTTC
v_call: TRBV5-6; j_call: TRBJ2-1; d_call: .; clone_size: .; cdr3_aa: CASSHRETSYNEQFF; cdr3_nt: TGTGCCAGCAGCCACAGGGAGACCTCCTACAATGAGCAGTTCTTC
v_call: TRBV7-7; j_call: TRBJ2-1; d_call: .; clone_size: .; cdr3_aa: CASSLSPSSVYNEQFF; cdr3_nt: TGTGCCAGCAGCTTAAGCCCAAGCTCTGTATACAATGAGCAGTTCTTC
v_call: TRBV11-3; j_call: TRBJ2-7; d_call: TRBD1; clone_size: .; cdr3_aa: CASSSGTGYEQYF; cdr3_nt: TGTGCCAGCAGCTCCGGGACAGGGTACGAGCAGTACTTC
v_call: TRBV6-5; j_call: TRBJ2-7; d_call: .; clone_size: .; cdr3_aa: CASSYGRVSYEQYF; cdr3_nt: TGTGCCAGCAGTTACGGTCGGGTCTCCTACGAGCAGTACTTC
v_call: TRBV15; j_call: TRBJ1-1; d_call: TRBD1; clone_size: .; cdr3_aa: CATSTQDRMNTEAFF; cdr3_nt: TGTGCCACCAGCACTCAGGACAGGATGAACACTGAAGCTTTCTTT
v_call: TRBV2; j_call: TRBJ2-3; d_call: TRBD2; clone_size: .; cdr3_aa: CASRREGLSSTDTQYF; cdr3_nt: TGTGCCAGCAGACGGGAGGGACTATCTAGCACAGATACGCAGTATTTT
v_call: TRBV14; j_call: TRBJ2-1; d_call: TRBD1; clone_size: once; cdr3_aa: CASRETGVNEQFF; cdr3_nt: TGTGCCAGCAGAGAAACAGGGGTGAATGAGCAGTTCTTC
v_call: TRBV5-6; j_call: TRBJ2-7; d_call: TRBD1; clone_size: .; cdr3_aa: CASSGGQDYEQYF; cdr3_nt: TGTGCCAGCAGCGGGGGACAGGACTACGAGCAGTACTTC
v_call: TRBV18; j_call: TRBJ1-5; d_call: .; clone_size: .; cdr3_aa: CASSPSREAGNQPQHF; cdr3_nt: TGTGCCAGCTCACCTTCAAGGGAGGCCGGGAATCAGCCCCAGCATTTT
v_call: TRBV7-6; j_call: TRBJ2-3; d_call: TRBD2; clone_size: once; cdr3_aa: CASSSGLAGPGDTQYF; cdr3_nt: TGTGCCAGCAGCTCGGGACTAGCGGGGCCTGGGGATACGCAGTATTTT
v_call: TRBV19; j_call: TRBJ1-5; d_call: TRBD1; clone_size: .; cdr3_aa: CASSIRDRFNQPQHF; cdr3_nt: TGTGCCAGTAGTATTAGGGACAGGTTCAATCAGCCCCAGCATTTT
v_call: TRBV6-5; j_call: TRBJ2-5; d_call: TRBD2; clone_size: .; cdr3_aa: CASSWGGRGREETQYF; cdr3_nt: TGTGCCAGCAGTTGGGGCGGGAGGGGGCGTGAAGAGACCCAGTACTTC
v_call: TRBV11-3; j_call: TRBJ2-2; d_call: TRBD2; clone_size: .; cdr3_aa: CASSLVAGGPGTGELFF; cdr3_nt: TGTGCCAGCAGCTTAGTAGCGGGAGGGCCTGGGACCGGGGAGCTGTTTTTT
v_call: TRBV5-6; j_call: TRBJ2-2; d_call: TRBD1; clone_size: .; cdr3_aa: CASRPGTGGAFRVGELFF; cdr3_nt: TGTGCCAGCAGACCCGGGACAGGGGGCGCGTTCCGGGTCGGGGAGCTGTTTTTT
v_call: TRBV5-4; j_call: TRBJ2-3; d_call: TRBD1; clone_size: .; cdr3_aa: CASSPPGQGATDTQYF; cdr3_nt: TGTGCCAGCAGCCCTCCGGGACAGGGGGCCACAGATACGCAGTATTTT
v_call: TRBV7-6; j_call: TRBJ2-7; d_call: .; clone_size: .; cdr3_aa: CASSLGPRDGSLGQYF; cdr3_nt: TGTGCCAGCAGCTTAGGACCTCGGGACGGGAGTCTAGGGCAGTACTTC
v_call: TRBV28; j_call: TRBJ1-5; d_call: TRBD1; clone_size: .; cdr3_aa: CASSRDREGNQPQHF; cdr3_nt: TGTGCCAGCAGCCGAGACAGGGAGGGCAATCAGCCCCAGCATTTT
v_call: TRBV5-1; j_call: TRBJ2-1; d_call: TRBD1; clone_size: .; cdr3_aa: CASSASGGRYNEQFF; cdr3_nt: TGCGCCAGCAGCGCCTCAGGGGGAAGGTACAATGAGCAGTTCTTC
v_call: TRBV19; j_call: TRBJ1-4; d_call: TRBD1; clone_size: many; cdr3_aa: CASTEHPGQFNEKLFF; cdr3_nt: TGTGCCAGTACTGAGCATCCGGGACAGTTTAATGAAAAACTGTTTTTT
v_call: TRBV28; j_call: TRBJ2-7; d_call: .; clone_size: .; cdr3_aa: CASSEEGLTIPTYEQYF; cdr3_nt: TGTGCCAGCTCTGAGGAGGGACTTACTATTCCCACCTACGAGCAGTACTTC
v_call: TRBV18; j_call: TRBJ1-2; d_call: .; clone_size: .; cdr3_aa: CASSPSRGDGYGYTF; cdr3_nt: TGTGCCAGCTCCCCTTCCAGGGGAGACGGGTATGGCTACACCTTC